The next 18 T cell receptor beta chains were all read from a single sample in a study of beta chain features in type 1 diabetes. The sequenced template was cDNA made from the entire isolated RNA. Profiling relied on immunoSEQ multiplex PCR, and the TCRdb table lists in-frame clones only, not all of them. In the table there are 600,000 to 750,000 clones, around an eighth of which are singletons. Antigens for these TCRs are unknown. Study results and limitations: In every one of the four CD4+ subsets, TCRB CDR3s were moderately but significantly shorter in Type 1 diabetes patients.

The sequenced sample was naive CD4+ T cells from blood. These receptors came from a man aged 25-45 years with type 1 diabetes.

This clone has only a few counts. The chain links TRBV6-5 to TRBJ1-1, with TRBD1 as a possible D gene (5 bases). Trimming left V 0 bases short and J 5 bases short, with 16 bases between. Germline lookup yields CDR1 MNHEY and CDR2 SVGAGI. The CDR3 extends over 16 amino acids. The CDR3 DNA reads TGTGCCAGCAGTTACTCGAGTGTCGGGGCGAGGACTGAAGCTTTCTTT. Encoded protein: CASSYSSVGARTEAFF.

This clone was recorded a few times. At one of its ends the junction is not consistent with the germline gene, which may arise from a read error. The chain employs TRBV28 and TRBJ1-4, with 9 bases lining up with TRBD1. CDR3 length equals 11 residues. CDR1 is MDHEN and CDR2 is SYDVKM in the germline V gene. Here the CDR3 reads CASSSVRDRVF. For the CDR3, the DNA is TGTGCCAGCAGTTCAGTCCGGGACAGGGTTTTT. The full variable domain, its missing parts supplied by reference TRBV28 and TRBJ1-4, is DVKVTQSSRYLVKRTGEKVFLECVQDMDHENMFWYRQDPGLGLRLIYFSYDVKMKEKGDIPEGYSVSREKKERFSLILESASTNQTSMYLCASSSVRDRVFGSGTQLSVL.

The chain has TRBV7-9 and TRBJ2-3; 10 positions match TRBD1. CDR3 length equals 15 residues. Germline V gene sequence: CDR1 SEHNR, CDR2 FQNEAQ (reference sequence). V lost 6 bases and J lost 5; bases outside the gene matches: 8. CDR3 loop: CASSFGTGAIDTQYF. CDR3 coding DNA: TGTGCCAGCAGTTTCGGGACAGGGGCAATAGATACGCAGTATTTT.

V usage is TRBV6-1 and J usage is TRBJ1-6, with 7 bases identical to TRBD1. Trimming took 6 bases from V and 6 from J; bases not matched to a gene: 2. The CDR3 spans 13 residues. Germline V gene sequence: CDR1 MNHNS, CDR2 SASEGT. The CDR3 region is CASSQGGNSPLHF. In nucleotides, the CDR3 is TGTGCCAGCAGCCAGGGGGGTAATTCACCCCTCCACTTT.

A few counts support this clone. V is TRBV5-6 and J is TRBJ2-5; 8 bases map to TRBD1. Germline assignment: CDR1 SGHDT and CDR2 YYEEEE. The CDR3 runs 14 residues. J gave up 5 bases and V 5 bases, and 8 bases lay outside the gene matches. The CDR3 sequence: CASRYRQGRETQYF. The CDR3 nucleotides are TGTGCCAGCAGATATCGACAGGGGCGGGAGACCCAGTACTTC. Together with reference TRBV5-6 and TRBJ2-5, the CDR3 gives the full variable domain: DAGVTQSPTHLIKTRGQQVTLRCSPKSGHDTVSWYQQALGQGPQFIFQYYEEEERQRGNFPDRFSGHQFPNYSSELNVNALLLGDSALYLCASRYRQGRETQYFGPGTRLLVL.

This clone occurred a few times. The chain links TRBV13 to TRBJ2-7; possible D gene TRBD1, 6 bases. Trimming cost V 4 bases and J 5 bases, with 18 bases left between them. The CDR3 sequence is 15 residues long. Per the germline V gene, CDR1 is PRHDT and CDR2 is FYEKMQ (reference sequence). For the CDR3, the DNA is TGTGCCAGCAGCTACCGGGACAAGAGGGCTAACGAGCAGTACTTC. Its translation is CASSYRDKRANEQYF.

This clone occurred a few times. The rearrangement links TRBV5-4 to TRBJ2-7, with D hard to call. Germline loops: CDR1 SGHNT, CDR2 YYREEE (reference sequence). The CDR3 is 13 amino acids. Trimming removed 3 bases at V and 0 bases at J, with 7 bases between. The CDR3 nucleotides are TGTGCCAGCAGCTCCTTCAGCTCCTACGAGCAGTACTTC. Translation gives CASSSFSSYEQYF.

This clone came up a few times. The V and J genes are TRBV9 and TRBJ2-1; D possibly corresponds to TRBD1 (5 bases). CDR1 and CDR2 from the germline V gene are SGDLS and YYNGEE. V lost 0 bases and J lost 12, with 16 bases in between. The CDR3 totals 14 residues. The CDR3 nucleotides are TGTGCCAGCAGCGTAGTAGGCTCGGCTACAGGGCAGTTCTTC. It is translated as CASSVVGSATGQFF.

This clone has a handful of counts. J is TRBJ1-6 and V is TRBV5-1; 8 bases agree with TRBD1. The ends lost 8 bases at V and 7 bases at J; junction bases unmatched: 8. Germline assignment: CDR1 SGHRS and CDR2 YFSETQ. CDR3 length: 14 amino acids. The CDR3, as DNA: TGCGCCAGTGGACCGGGACAGGAGAATTCACCCCTCCACTTT. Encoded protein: CASGPGQENSPLHF. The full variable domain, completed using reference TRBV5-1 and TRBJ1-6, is KAGVTQTPRYLIKTRGQQVTLSCSPISGHRSVSWYQQTPGQGLQFLFEYFSETQRNKGNFPGRFSGRQFSNSRSEMNVSTLELGDSALYLCASGPGQENSPLHFGNGTRLTVT.

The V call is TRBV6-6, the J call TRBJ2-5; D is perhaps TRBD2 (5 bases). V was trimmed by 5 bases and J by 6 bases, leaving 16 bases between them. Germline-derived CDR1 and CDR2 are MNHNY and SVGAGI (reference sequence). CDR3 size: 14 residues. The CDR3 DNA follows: TGTGCCAGCAGTGCGGACTCCTACGGACAGACCCAGTACTTC. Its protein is CASSADSYGQTQYF.

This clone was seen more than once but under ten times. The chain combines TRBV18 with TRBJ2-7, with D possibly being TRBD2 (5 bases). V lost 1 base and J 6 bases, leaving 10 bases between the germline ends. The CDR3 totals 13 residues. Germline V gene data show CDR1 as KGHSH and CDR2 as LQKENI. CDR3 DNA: TGTGCCAGCTCACCACTTGAAGCGGTCGAGCAGTACTTC. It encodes CASSPLEAVEQYF.

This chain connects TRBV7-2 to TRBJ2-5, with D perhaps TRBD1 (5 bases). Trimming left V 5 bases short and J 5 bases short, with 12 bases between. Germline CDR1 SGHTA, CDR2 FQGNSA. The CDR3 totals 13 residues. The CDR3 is CASSDRVGETQYF. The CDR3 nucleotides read TGTGCCAGCAGCGACAGAGTCGGGGAGACCCAGTACTTC.

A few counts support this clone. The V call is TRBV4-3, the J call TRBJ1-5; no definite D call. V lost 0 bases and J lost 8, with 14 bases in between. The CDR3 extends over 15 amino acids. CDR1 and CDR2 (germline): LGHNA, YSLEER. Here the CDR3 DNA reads TGCGCCAGCAGCCAAGATCGGACTGGCGTTGAGCCCCAGCATTTT. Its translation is CASSQDRTGVEPQHF.

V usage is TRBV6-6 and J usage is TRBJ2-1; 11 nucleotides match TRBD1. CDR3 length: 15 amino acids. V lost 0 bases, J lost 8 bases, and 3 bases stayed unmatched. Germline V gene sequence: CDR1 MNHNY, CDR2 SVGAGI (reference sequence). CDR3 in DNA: TGTGCCAGCAGTTACTCGGGACAGGGGGGAGATGAGCAGTTCTTC. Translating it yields CASSYSGQGGDEQFF.

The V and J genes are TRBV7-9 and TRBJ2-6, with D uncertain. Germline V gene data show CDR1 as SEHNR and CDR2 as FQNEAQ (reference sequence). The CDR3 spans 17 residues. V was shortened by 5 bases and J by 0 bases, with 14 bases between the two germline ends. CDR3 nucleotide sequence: TGTGCCAGCAGCGACGGTCGGACCTTCTCTGGGGCCAACGTCCTGACTTTC. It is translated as CASSDGRTFSGANVLTF.

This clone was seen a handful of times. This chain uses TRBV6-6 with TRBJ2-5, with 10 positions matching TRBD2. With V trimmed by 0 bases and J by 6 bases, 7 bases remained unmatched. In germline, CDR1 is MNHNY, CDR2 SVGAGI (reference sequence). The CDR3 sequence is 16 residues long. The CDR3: CASSYSTSGGAKTQYF. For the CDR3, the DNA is TGTGCCAGCAGTTACTCGACGAGCGGGGGGGCGAAGACCCAGTACTTC.

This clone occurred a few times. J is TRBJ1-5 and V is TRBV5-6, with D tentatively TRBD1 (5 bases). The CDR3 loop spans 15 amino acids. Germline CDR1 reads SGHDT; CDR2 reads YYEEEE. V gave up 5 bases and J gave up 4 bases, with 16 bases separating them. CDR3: CASSREQEINQPQHF. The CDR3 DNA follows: TGTGCCAGCAGTAGGGAACAGGAGATAAATCAGCCCCAGCATTTT.

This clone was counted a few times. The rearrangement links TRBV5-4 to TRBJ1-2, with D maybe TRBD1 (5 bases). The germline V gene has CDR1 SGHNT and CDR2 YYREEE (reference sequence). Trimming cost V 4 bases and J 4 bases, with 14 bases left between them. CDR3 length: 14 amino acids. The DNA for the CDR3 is TGTGCCAGCAGCCGGGTGGAGGGGACCTATGGCTACACCTTC. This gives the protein CASSRVEGTYGYTF.